Presented here are 23 T cell receptor beta chains from one specimen sequenced in a study of blood T cells in healthy people across ages. Through a sample-barcoded 5' primer and a J-beta primer mix, a second PCR was run for roughly 6 to 11 cycles. TCRdb called the 5' RACE reads again in MiXCR, with one record for every CDR3 protein. The sample yields some 710,000 distinct CDR3 sequences, 46% seen once. The sample comprised blood. All receptors derive from an elderly man in good health.

The chain carries TRBV5-4 and TRBJ2-7, with TRBD2 matching 8 bases. This CDR3 has 14 residues. V lost 2 bases to trimming and J lost 6 bases; unmatched junction nucleotides: 7. Germline V lookup: CDR1 SGHNT, CDR2 YYREEE (reference sequence). In DNA form, the CDR3 reads TGTGCCAGCAGCTTTGCAGCGGGAGTTGGCGAGCAGTACTTC. Protein sequence: CASSFAAGVGEQYF.

The table lists this clonotype with a count of one. A much larger clone differs from this one at a single base, so this may be a read error. The chain has TRBV4-1 and TRBJ2-3; 8 nucleotides agree with TRBD2. After removal of 1 base from V and 4 bases from J, the junction contained 16 bases not matched to a gene. This CDR3 has 19 residues. CDR1 is MGHRA, CDR2 YSYEKL, per germline. Written as DNA, the CDR3 is TGCGCCAGCAGCCAAGGTCAAGTGAGGAGCGGGAGATTGGCAGATACGCAGTATTTT. Protein: CASSQGQVRSGRLADTQYF.

V is TRBV20-1 and J is TRBJ2-7; D not certain. The V end was cut by 0 bases, the J end by 4 bases, with 16 bases between. CDR1 and CDR2 from the germline V gene are DFQATT and SNEGSKA (reference sequence). The CDR3 consists of 15 residues. CDR3 sequence: CSARDSTRSPYEQYF. The CDR3 coding sequence is TGCAGTGCTAGAGATTCGACCAGATCTCCGTACGAGCAGTACTTC.

The CDR3 sequence: CSVVEGGLSGYTF. In DNA, the CDR3 is TGCAGCGTTGTGGAGGGTGGTTTGTCTGGCTACACCTTC. V is TRBV29-1 and J is TRBJ1-2, with no clear D. CDR1 is SQVTM, CDR2 ANQGSEA, per germline. The CDR3 totals 13 residues. V was shortened by 4 bases and J by 7 bases, with 16 bases between the two germline ends.

The J gene is TRBJ2-5, the V gene TRBV20-1; D not resolved. V was clipped by 5 bases and J by 3 bases, with 10 bases between them. The CDR3 is 12 amino acids. Germline V gives CDR1 DFQATT, CDR2 SNEGSKA (reference sequence). The CDR3 loop reads CSAPASKETQYF. DNA for the CDR3: TGCAGTGCTCCCGCCAGCAAAGAGACCCAGTACTTC.

V and J are TRBV29-1 and TRBJ2-4; TRBD1 aligns across 8 bases. The J call is uncertain, as TRBJ2-7 better fits the DNA end. The CDR3 is 14 residues long. Germline values: CDR1 SQVTM, CDR2 ANQGSEA. The CDR3 DNA reads as TGCAGCGTCCCCGAGCAGGGGGCTGGCTACGAGCAGTACTTC. The encoded protein is CSVPEQGAGYEQYF.

The chain carries TRBV20-1 and TRBJ1-1, with D hard to call. Between the trimmed V and J ends, which lost 0 bases and 1 base, there was a span of 9 bases. The CDR3 spans 14 residues. Germline V gene lookup returns CDR1 DFQATT and CDR2 SNEGSKA (reference sequence). The CDR3 reads CSARDIRRNTEAFF. CDR3 coding DNA: TGCAGTGCTAGAGATATACGGAGGAACACTGAAGCTTTCTTT.

This chain connects TRBV20-1 to TRBJ1-1, with a tentative D call TRBD1 (5 bases). V was trimmed by 1 base and J by 7 bases, leaving 16 bases between them. Germline V gives CDR1 DFQATT, CDR2 SNEGSKA (reference sequence). The CDR3 runs to 14 residues. The CDR3 DNA reads TGCAGTGCTAGAGCCGGGACTGGAACTAATGAAGCTTTCTTT. Encoded protein: CSARAGTGTNEAFF.

The V call is TRBV6-1, the J call TRBJ1-1; D perhaps matches TRBD1 (5 bases). With 1 base removed from V and 3 bases from J, the gap between germline ends came to 9 bases. Germline CDR1 and CDR2: MNHNS and SASEGT. The CDR3 consists of 14 residues. The CDR3 DNA follows: TGTGCCAGCAGTGAAGGGGGGTGGGACACTGAAGCTTTCTTT. It specifies CASSEGGWDTEAFF.

V and J are TRBV27 and TRBJ1-5, with 8 bases matching TRBD1. From germline, CDR1 is MNHEY and CDR2 SMNVEV (reference sequence). The ends lost 4 bases at V and 0 bases at J; junction bases unmatched: 11. This CDR3 has 18 residues. CDR3 in DNA: TGTGCCAGCAGTTCGCTGACAGGGGAGGCGTATAGCAATCAGCCCCAGCATTTT. It translates to CASSSLTGEAYSNQPQHF.

This clonotype was seen repeatedly, ten times or more. The chain couples TRBV5-1 to TRBJ2-1; 10 nucleotides agree with TRBD2. Looked up from germline, CDR1 is SGHRS and CDR2 is YFSETQ. With V trimmed by 0 bases and J by 12 bases, 9 bases remained unmatched. The CDR3 loop spans 15 amino acids. The CDR3 DNA reads TGCGCCAGCAGCTTGGAGGCTAGCGGGAGACGGGGGCAGTTCTTC. Translating it yields CASSLEASGRRGQFF. The full variable domain, in which reference TRBV5-1 and TRBJ2-1 provide the parts outside the CDR3, is KAGVTQTPRYLIKTRGQQVTLSCSPISGHRSVSWYQQTPGQGLQFLFEYFSETQRNKGNFPGRFSGRQFSNSRSEMNVSTLELGDSALYLCASSLEASGRRGQFFGPGTRLTVL.

The CDR3 reads CASSFMGVAEAFF. The DNA for the CDR3 is TGTGCCAGCAGCTTCATGGGGGTCGCTGAAGCTTTCTTT. The V and J genes are TRBV7-9 and TRBJ1-1; possibly TRBD1 for D (5 bases). With 3 bases removed from V and 6 bases from J, the gap between germline ends came to 11 bases. The CDR3 extends over 13 amino acids. Looked up from germline, CDR1 is SEHNR and CDR2 is FQNEAQ (reference sequence).

This clonotype was counted a few times. J is TRBJ2-7 and V is TRBV7-2; tentatively, D is TRBD1 (6 bases). Germline-derived CDR1 and CDR2 are SGHTA and FQGNSA. The germline V and J ends were trimmed by 4 bases and 1 base, with 14 bases remaining between them. This CDR3 comprises 15 residues. CDR3: CASSSPRGASYEQYF. The CDR3 DNA reads TGTGCCAGCAGCTCACCCAGGGGCGCGTCCTACGAGCAGTACTTC. The full variable domain, in which reference TRBV7-2 and TRBJ2-7 provide the parts outside the CDR3, is GAGVSQSPSNKVTEKGKDVELRCDPISGHTALYWYRQSLGQGLEFLIYFQGNSAPDKSGLPSDRFSAERTGGSVSTLTIQRTQQEDSAVYLCASSSPRGASYEQYFGPGTRLTVT.

The chain employs TRBV5-5 and TRBJ2-7, with TRBD2 as a possible D gene (5 bases). Trimming took 0 bases from V and 6 from J, leaving 16 bases between them. The CDR3 spans 15 residues. Per germline, CDR1 SGHKS and CDR2 YYEKEE (reference sequence). The CDR3 reads CASSLDTRGSGEQYF. Here the CDR3 DNA reads TGTGCCAGCAGCTTGGATACTAGAGGGAGCGGCGAGCAGTACTTC.

The CDR3 protein is CASSFLADNEQYF. CDR3 coding DNA: TGTGCCAGCAGCTTTTTAGCGGACAATGAGCAGTACTTC. The V call is TRBV7-3, the J call TRBJ2-1; a weak D match, TRBD2 (6 bases). The J call may be in error: the DNA end matches TRBJ2-7 better. The germline V gene encodes CDR1 SGHTA and CDR2 FQGTGA. CDR3 length equals 13 residues.

The CDR3 protein is CASSDTNRGAGELFF. The CDR3 DNA sequence: TGTGCCAGCAGCGACACAAACAGGGGCGCCGGGGAGCTGTTTTTT. The J gene is TRBJ2-2, the V gene TRBV9; 7 nucleotides agree with TRBD1. From germline, CDR1 is SGDLS and CDR2 YYNGEE. This CDR3 contains 15 residues. V dropped 3 bases and J dropped 6; count of bases not matched to a gene: 8.

In its sample, this clonotype was seen a few times. The chain carries TRBV20-1 and TRBJ2-1; no clear D gene. The V gene lost 3 bases and the J gene lost 6 bases, with 15 bases spanning the gap. Per germline, CDR1 DFQATT and CDR2 SNEGSKA (reference sequence). The CDR3 sequence is 14 residues long. The CDR3 loop reads CSARQQLGSNEQFF. The CDR3 region has the DNA TGCAGTGCTAGGCAACAACTGGGGTCCAATGAGCAGTTCTTC.

This clonotype was detected a few times. The V call is TRBV6-6, the J call TRBJ2-7; TRBD1 aligns across 7 bases. CDR3 size: 16 residues. Germline CDR1 is MNHNY and CDR2 is SVGAGI (reference sequence). V trimming: 2 bases; J trimming: 4 bases; junction bases outside the gene matches: 11. The DNA of the CDR3 is TGTGCCAGCAGTTACGTAGCTTGGGACAGTATTTACGAGCAGTACTTC. Amino acid sequence: CASSYVAWDSIYEQYF.

This clonotype has just a few counts. The chain has TRBV28 and TRBJ2-7; 13 bases fit TRBD2. V lost 6 bases, J lost 7 bases, and 9 bases stayed unmatched. The CDR3 totals 15 residues. CDR1 is MDHEN and CDR2 is SYDVKM in the germline V gene. The CDR3 region is CASSPGTSGMREQYF. CDR3 nucleotide sequence: TGTGCCAGCAGCCCTGGGACTAGCGGGATGAGGGAGCAGTACTTC.

The V and J genes are TRBV6-5 and TRBJ2-5, with no clear D. The closer fit of TRBJ2-7 to the DNA end suggests the J call may be wrong. The CDR3 loop spans 13 amino acids. CDR1 and CDR2 from the germline V gene are MNHEY and SVGAGI. The CDR3 is CASSYTPTNEQYF. In DNA, the CDR3 is TGTGCCAGCAGTTACACACCTACGAACGAGCAGTACTTC.

The chain carries TRBV10-3 and TRBJ2-5; D is unresolved. V lost 2 bases and J lost 4, with 8 bases in between. This CDR3 is 13 amino acids long. Germline-derived CDR1 and CDR2 are ENHRY and SYGVKD. CDR3 residues: CAISEDPGETQYF. For the CDR3, the DNA is TGTGCCATCAGTGAGGACCCAGGAGAGACCCAGTACTTC.

This chain joins TRBV2 and TRBJ2-1; D could derive from TRBD1 or TRBD2 (5 bases each). This CDR3 has 15 amino acids. CDR1 is SNHLY and CDR2 is FYNNEI in the germline V gene. Trimming shortened V by 5 bases and J by 8 bases, and 19 bases separated the two germline ends. CDR3 DNA sequence: TGTGCCAGCAGTACCGGGACCACCGGGGTGCATGAGCAGTTCTTC. This codes for CASSTGTTGVHEQFF.

The chain uses TRBV6-2 or TRBV6-3 and TRBJ2-7, with TRBD2 matching 7 bases. TRBJ2-5 matches the DNA end more closely, so the J call is doubtful. CDR1 MNHEY and CDR2 SVGEGT come from the germline V gene. This CDR3 is 15 amino acids long. CDR3 protein: CASSSRGEKKETQYF. CDR3 coding DNA: TGTGCCAGCAGTTCCCGGGGGGAGAAGAAAGAGACCCAGTACTTC.